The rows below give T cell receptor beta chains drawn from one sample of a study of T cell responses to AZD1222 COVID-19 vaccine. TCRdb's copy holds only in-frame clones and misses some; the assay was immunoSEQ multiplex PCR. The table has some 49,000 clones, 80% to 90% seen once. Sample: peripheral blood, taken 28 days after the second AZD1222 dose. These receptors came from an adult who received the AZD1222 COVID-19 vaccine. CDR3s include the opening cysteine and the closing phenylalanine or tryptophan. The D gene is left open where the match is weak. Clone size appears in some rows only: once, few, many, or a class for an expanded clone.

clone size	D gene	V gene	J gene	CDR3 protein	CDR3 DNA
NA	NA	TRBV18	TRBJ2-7	CASSPRQGYEQYF	TGTGCCAGCTCACCACGTCAGGGATACGAGCAGTACTTC
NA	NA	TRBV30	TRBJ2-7	CAWRTIYEQYF	TGTGCCTGGAGAACCATCTACGAGCAGTACTTC
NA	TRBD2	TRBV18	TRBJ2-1	CASSLTSGGSYNEQFF	TGTGCCAGCTCACTAACTAGCGGGGGCTCCTACAATGAGCAGTTCTTC
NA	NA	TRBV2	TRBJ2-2	CASSVRVTGELFF	TGTGCCAGCAGTGTAAGAGTTACCGGGGAGCTGTTTTTT
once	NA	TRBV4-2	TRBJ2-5	CASSQRLEIGTLGETQYF	TGTGCCAGCAGCCAACGACTGGAAATAGGGACCTTGGGGGAGACCCAGTACTTC
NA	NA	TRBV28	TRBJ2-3	CASSPHGGPSTDTQYF	TGTGCCAGCAGTCCCCACGGGGGACCCAGCACAGATACGCAGTATTTT
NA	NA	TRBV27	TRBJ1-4	CASSFRGASEKLFF	TGTGCCAGCAGTTTTAGAGGGGCTAGTGAAAAACTGTTTTTT
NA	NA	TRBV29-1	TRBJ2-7	CSVGSSSYEQYF	TGCAGCGTTGGGTCTTCGTCCTACGAGCAGTACTTC
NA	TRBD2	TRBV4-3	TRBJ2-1	CASSRGTSGRAGQFF	TGCGCCAGCAGCCGTGGGACTAGCGGGAGGGCGGGGCAGTTCTTC
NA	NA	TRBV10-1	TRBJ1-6	CASSEDHNSPLHF	TGCGCCAGCAGTGAGGACCATAATTCACCCCTCCACTTT
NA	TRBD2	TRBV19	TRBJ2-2	CASSPSGIGGELFF	TGTGCCAGTAGTCCTAGCGGGATTGGCGGGGAGCTGTTTTTT
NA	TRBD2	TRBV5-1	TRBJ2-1	CASSLVRASGGFSYNEQFF	TGCGCCAGCAGCTTGGTAAGGGCTAGCGGGGGGTTCTCCTACAATGAGCAGTTCTTC
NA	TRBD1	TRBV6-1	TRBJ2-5	CASSDVGRGETQYF	TGTGCCAGCAGTGACGTCGGCAGGGGGGAGACCCAGTACTTC
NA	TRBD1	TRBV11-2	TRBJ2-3	CASSLAGGSLTDTQYF	TGTGCCAGCAGCTTAGCAGGGGGCTCACTCACAGATACGCAGTATTTT
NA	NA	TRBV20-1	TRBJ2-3	CSGLRDTQYF	TGCAGTGGCCTGAGGGATACGCAGTATTTT
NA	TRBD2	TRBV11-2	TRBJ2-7	CASSSIIGREAYEQYF	TGTGCCAGCAGCTCAATCATCGGGAGGGAGGCCTACGAGCAGTACTTC
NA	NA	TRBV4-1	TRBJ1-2	CASSQGDSRANYGYTF	TGCGCCAGCAGCCAAGGTGACAGTCGTGCTAACTATGGCTACACCTTC
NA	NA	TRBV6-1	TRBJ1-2	CASSEDTRRRYGYTF	TGTGCCAGCAGTGAAGATACCAGGCGTCGCTATGGCTACACCTTC
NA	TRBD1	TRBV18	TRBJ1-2	CASSPFPRTGGGYTF	TGTGCCAGCTCACCATTTCCAAGGACAGGGGGCGGCTACACCTTC
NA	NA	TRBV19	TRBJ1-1	CASSLLGLDTEAFF	TGTGCCAGTAGCCTCCTGGGTTTGGACACTGAAGCTTTCTTT
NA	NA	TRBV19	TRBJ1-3	CASSIDGSGNTIYF	TGTGCCAGTAGTATAGACGGGTCTGGAAACACCATATATTTT
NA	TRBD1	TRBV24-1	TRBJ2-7	CATSDTRQGKSYEQYF	TGTGCCACCAGTGACACTAGACAGGGCAAGTCCTACGAGCAGTACTTC
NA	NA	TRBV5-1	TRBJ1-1	CASSPESVGGTEAFF	TGCGCCAGCAGCCCCGAAAGTGTGGGGGGCACTGAAGCTTTCTTT
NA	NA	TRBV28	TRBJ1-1	CASSFVTEAFF	TGTGCCAGCAGTTTTGTCACTGAAGCTTTCTTT
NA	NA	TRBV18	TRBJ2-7	CASSYDRVYEQYF	TGTGCCAGCTCGTACGACCGGGTCTACGAGCAGTACTTC
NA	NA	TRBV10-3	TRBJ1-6	CAISVTVSYNSPLHF	TGTGCCATCAGTGTAACTGTCTCCTATAATTCACCCCTCCACTTT
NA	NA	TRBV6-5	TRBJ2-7	CASTGFSEQYF	TGTGCCAGCACCGGGTTTAGCGAGCAGTACTTC
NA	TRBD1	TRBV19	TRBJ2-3	CASSTTGGSDTQYF	TGTGCCAGTAGTACAACAGGGGGATCTGATACGCAGTATTTT
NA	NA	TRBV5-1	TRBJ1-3	CASSLWVVKGGISEGTDSGNTIYF	TGCGCCAGCAGCTTATGGGTCGTTAAGGGGGGAATCTCCGAGGGGACCGACTCTGGAAACACCATATATTTT
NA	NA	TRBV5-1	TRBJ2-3	CASSLADTQYF	TGCGCCAGCAGCTTGGCAGATACGCAGTATTTT
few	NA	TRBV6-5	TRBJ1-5	CASSYTGDRGQPQHF	TGTGCCAGCAGTTACACTGGAGACAGAGGCCAGCCCCAGCATTTT
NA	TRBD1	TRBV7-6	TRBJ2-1	CASSLALGTGITYNEQFF	TGTGCCAGCAGCTTAGCGCTAGGGACAGGCATTACCTACAATGAGCAGTTCTTC
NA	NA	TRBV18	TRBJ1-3	CASSPQGITGNTIYF	TGTGCCAGCTCTCCACAGGGAATAACTGGAAACACCATATATTTT
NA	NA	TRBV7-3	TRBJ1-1	CASSLRPPDSLQAFF	TGTGCCAGCAGCTTACGCCCCCCGGACAGCCTTCAAGCTTTCTTT
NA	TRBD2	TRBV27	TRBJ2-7	CASRSLAGANEQYF	TGTGCCAGCAGATCTCTAGCGGGAGCAAATGAGCAGTACTTC
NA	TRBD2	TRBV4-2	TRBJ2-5	CASSLGSGGSQETQYF	TGTGCCAGCAGCCTAGGTAGCGGGGGCAGCCAAGAGACCCAGTACTTC
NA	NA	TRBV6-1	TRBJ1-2	CASSEDNSGVPNYGYTF	TGTGCCAGCAGTGAAGATAATTCAGGGGTCCCTAACTATGGCTACACCTTC
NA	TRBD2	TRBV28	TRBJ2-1	CASSFPTSGSGDEQFF	TGTGCCAGCAGTTTCCCGACTAGCGGGAGTGGCGATGAGCAGTTCTTC
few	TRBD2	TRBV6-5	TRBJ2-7	CASSHQLAGGGEQYF	TGTGCCAGCAGTCACCAACTAGCGGGAGGTGGGGAGCAGTACTTC
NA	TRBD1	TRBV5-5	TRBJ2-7	CASSQAGGYEQYF	TGTGCCAGCAGCCAGGCAGGGGGCTACGAGCAGTACTTC
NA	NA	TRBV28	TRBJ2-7	CASSRRVPGASYEQYF	TGTGCCAGCAGCCGAAGGGTCCCGGGGGCCTCTTACGAGCAGTACTTC
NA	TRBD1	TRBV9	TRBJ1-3	CASSAVGQGKLIVGNTIYF	TGTGCCAGCAGCGCCGTGGGACAGGGAAAATTAATCGTTGGAAACACCATATATTTT
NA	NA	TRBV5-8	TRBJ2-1	CASSLNQAHYNNEQFF	TGTGCCAGCAGCTTGAACCAGGCCCATTATAACAATGAGCAGTTCTTC
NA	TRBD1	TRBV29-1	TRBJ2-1	CSAQGQGFYNEQFF	TGCAGCGCCCAGGGACAGGGGTTTTACAATGAGCAGTTCTTC
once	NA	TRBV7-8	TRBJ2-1	CASSLVERDSYNEQFF	TGTGCCAGCAGCTTAGTGGAGAGAGACTCCTACAATGAGCAGTTCTTC
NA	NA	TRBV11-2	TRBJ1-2	CASSLGTTYGYTF	TGTGCCAGCAGCTTAGGGACAACTTATGGCTACACCTTC
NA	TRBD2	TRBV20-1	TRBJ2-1	CSASSGIYNEQFF	TGCAGTGCTAGTAGCGGGATCTACAATGAGCAGTTCTTC
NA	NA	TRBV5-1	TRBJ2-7	CASSGAVNTYEQYF	TGCGCCAGCAGCGGAGCGGTAAATACCTACGAGCAGTACTTC
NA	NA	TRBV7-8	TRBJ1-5	CASSLGRFSGVNSNQPQHF	TGTGCCAGCAGCTTAGGTCGCTTTTCCGGGGTAAATAGCAATCAGCCCCAGCATTTT
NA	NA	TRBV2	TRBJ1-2	CASDRPVGLWGYTF	TGTGCCAGCGACCGACCGGTGGGCCTGTGGGGCTACACCTTC
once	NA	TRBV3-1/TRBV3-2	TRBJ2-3	CASSSRDFSTDTQYF	TGTGCCAGCAGCTCCAGGGACTTTAGCACAGATACGCAGTATTTT
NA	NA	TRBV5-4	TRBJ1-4	CASSLGTNEKLFF	TGTGCCAGCAGCTTGGGAACTAATGAAAAACTGTTTTTT
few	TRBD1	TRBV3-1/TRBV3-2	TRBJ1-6	CASSQGDRVTNSPLHF	TGTGCCAGCAGCCAAGGAGACAGGGTTACTAATTCACCCCTCCACTTT
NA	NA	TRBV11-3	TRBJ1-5	CASSPLRDIQPQHF	TGTGCCAGCAGCCCCTTGCGGGATATTCAGCCCCAGCATTTT
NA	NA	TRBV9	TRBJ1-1	CASSVQGNTEAFF	TGTGCCAGCAGCGTACAGGGGAACACTGAAGCTTTCTTT
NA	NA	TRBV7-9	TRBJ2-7	CASSLLSLRRGTYEQYF	TGTGCCAGCAGCTTACTGTCTTTAAGGAGGGGGACCTACGAGCAGTACTTC
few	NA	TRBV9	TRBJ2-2	CASSGRGQQTTGELFF	TGTGCCAGCAGCGGCCGGGGCCAGCAAACCACCGGGGAGCTGTTTTTT
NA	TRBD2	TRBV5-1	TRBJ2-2	CASSLEGTGGPTGELFF	TGCGCCAGCAGCTTGGAAGGGACGGGAGGGCCCACCGGGGAGCTGTTTTTT
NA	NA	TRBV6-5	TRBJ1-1	CASSRAAGTEAFF	TGTGCCAGCAGCCGGGCTGCCGGGACTGAAGCTTTCTTT